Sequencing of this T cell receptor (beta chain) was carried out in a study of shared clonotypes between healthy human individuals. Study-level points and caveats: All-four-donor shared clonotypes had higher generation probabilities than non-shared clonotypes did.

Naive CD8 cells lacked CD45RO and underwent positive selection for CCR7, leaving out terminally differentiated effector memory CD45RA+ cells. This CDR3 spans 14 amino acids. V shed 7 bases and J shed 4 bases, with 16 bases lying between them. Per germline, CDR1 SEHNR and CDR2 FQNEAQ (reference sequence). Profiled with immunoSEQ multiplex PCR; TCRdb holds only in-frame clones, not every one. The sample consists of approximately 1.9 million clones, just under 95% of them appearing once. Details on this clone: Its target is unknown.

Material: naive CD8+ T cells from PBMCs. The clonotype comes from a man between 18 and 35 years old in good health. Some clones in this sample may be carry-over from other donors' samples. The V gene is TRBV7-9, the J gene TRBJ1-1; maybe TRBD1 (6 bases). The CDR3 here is CASTVGGGSTEAFF. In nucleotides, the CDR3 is TGTGCCAGCACCGTTGGAGGGGGGTCCACTGAAGCTTTCTTT.